The 26 T cell receptor beta chains below all came from one sample that was sequenced in a study of blood T cell repertoires in COVID-19. Here immunoSEQ multiplex PCR was the method, and the copy in TCRdb shows in-frame clones only, minus some. The sample contains a few hundred thousand clones, 91% of which appear only once. Sequenced: PBMCs or T cells enriched from blood (not recorded which). These receptors originate from a human donor in a cohort exposed to, infected with or recovered from COVID-19 (not recorded which). The donor label of this sample is uncertain.

This clone is a singleton in its sample. This chain joins TRBV5-1 and TRBJ1-1; D unresolved. V was cut by 5 bases and J by 1 base, with 12 bases left in between. Germline V gene sequence: CDR1 SGHRS, CDR2 YFSETQ. This CDR3 has 14 residues. This CDR3 reads CASRQTPPNTEAFF. The CDR3 DNA sequence: TGCGCCAGCAGACAGACACCTCCGAACACTGAAGCTTTCTTT.

This sequence joins TRBV7-8 and TRBJ2-3, with 8 bases identical to TRBD2. V gave up 1 base and J gave up 1 base; unmatched junction bases: 1. Germline V lookup: CDR1 SGHVS, CDR2 FQNEAQ. The CDR3 loop spans 15 amino acids. The CDR3: CASSLVRGGTDTQYF. The CDR3 coding sequence is TGTGCCAGCAGCTTAGTGCGGGGGGGCACAGATACGCAGTATTTT.

The rearrangement links TRBV9 to TRBJ1-2; D gene ambiguous. V was pared by 1 base and J by 2 bases, with 12 bases between. The germline gives CDR1 SGDLS, CDR2 YYNGEE. The CDR3 is 15 amino acids. CDR3 loop: CASSVSGRVNYGYTF. The CDR3 DNA is TGTGCCAGCAGCGTAAGTGGGAGGGTCAACTATGGCTACACCTTC.

The chain combines TRBV7-9 with TRBJ2-1; 11 bases line up with TRBD2. CDR1 SEHNR and CDR2 FQNEAQ come from the germline V gene (reference sequence). The CDR3 totals 16 residues. The V and J ends lost 3 bases and 4 bases, in that order; junction bases with no gene match: 5. CDR3 nucleotide sequence: TGTGCCAGCAGCTTCCCCCTAGCGGGGGGATACAATGAGCAGTTCTTC. It translates to CASSFPLAGGYNEQFF.

The chain carries TRBV12-3 or TRBV12-4 and TRBJ1-3; D is unclear. This CDR3 contains 12 residues. Trimming took off 3 bases at V and 10 bases at J, with 10 bases between the two ends. CDR3 region: CASSFEGWTIYF. The CDR3 bases are TGTGCCAGCAGTTTTGAGGGTTGGACCATATATTTT.

The chain is built from TRBV5-1 and TRBJ2-7; the match to TRBD2 covers 7 bases. Germline CDR1 reads SGHRS; CDR2 reads YFSETQ. After removal of 1 base from V and 2 bases from J, the junction contained 9 bases not matched to a gene. The CDR3 contains 16 residues. CDR3 protein: CASSLSIGGGAYEQYF. CDR3 in DNA: TGCGCCAGCAGCTTGTCCATTGGCGGGGGAGCCTACGAGCAGTACTTC.

This sequence joins TRBV4-1 and TRBJ1-2; D uncertain. In germline, CDR1 is MGHRA, CDR2 YSYEKL. Trimming removed 3 bases from V and 3 bases from J, with 20 bases in between. This CDR3 has 17 amino acids. This CDR3 is CASSHHLPSARDYGYTF. In DNA form, the CDR3 reads TGCGCCAGCAGCCACCACCTACCCTCGGCCCGGGACTATGGCTACACCTTC.

The CDR3 sequence is CAWRELNYGNTIYF. The DNA for the CDR3 is TGTGCCTGGAGGGAATTAAACTATGGAAACACCATATATTTT. The J gene is TRBJ1-3, the V gene TRBV30; no clear D. This CDR3 contains 14 residues. Germline CDR1 and CDR2: GTSNPN and SVGIG (reference sequence). Trimming stripped 3 bases from V and 3 bases from J, with 12 bases between.

This chain connects TRBV19 to TRBJ1-5; weak D call: TRBD1 (5 bases). Deletions cut 5 bases from V and 4 bases from J, with 9 bases between. From germline, CDR1 is LNHDA and CDR2 SQIVND (reference sequence). This CDR3 has 13 residues. CDR3 loop: CASSLAGNQPQHF. CDR3 nucleotide sequence: TGTGCCAGTAGTCTCGCAGGGAATCAGCCCCAGCATTTT.

As DNA, the CDR3 is TGCGCCAGCAGCTTGGGCGACAGTCCCCCACAAAAGGAGACCCAGTACTTC. It translates to CASSLGDSPPQKETQYF. This chain connects TRBV5-1 to TRBJ2-5, with D perhaps TRBD1 (5 bases). Germline CDR1 SGHRS, CDR2 YFSETQ. CDR3 length equals 17 residues. V lost 0 bases to trimming and J lost 5 bases, with 20 bases between them.

The V call is TRBV18, the J call TRBJ2-6, with TRBD1 matching 12 bases. With 1 base clipped from V and 4 bases from J, the junction kept 11 bases outside the gene matches. The CDR3 has 20 amino acids. CDR1 and CDR2 (germline): KGHSH, LQKENI. The CDR3 coding sequence is TGTGCCAGCTCACCACTTCCGGGACAGGGGGCACTAGGCGGGGCCAACGTCCTGACTTTC. Translation gives CASSPLPGQGALGGANVLTF. Full variable domain (missing parts from reference TRBV18 and TRBJ2-6): NAGVMQNPRHLVRRRGQEARLRCSPMKGHSHVYWYRQLPEEGLKFMVYLQKENIIDESGMPKERFSAEFPKEGPSILRIQQVVRGDSAAYFCASSPLPGQGALGGANVLTFGAGSRLTVL.

The chain is built from TRBV21-1 and TRBJ2-5; the tabulated D call, TRBD1, remains unverified against the DNA. TRBV21-1 is labeled a pseudogene. The CDR3 totals 14 residues. The CDR3 spells CASSARQVKETQYF. The CDR3 DNA is TGTGCCAGCAGCGCAAGACAGGTCAAAGAGACCCAGTACTTC.

The chain joins TRBV19 to TRBJ1-2; 8 bases are a match to TRBD1. CDR3 length: 14 residues. Germline CDR1 LNHDA, CDR2 SQIVND (reference sequence). The junction had 5 bases not matched to a gene; V was cut back by 5 bases and J by 3 bases. The CDR3 here is CASSLDRADYGYTF. DNA of the CDR3: TGTGCCAGTAGTTTGGACAGGGCTGACTATGGCTACACCTTC.

CDR3 coding DNA: TGCGCCAGCAGCCAAGGGAGGCAGACCCAGTACTTC. It is translated as CASSQGRQTQYF. The chain is built from TRBV4-1 and TRBJ2-5, with D maybe TRBD2 (5 bases). V lost 1 base, J lost 6 bases, and 6 bases lay in between. The CDR3 contains 12 residues. Germline V CDR1 and CDR2: MGHRA, YSYEKL.

This clone has more than one count but fewer than ten. The chain recombines TRBV4-1 with TRBJ1-5; D not certain. The CDR3 has 16 residues. Trimming took 0 bases from V and 1 from J, leaving 10 bases between them. Looked up from germline, CDR1 is MGHRA and CDR2 is YSYEKL. CDR3 protein: CASSQDTSGSNQPQHF. The CDR3 nucleotides read TGCGCCAGCAGCCAAGATACGTCGGGAAGCAATCAGCCCCAGCATTTT.

The chain joins TRBV6-2 or TRBV6-3 to TRBJ1-5; possible D gene TRBD1, 5 bases. The CDR3 loop spans 15 amino acids. The V and J ends lost 6 bases and 7 bases respectively, with 19 bases between them. CDR1 and CDR2 from the germline V gene are MNHEY and SVGEGT. The CDR3 loop is CASSPPGRTWQPQHF. The DNA for the CDR3 is TGTGCCAGCAGCCCGCCAGGACGGACATGGCAGCCCCAGCATTTT.

The V call is TRBV5-1, the J call TRBJ1-4, with TRBD1 matching over 8 bases. In germline, CDR1 is SGHRS, CDR2 YFSETQ. This CDR3 has 14 residues. V gave up 1 base and J gave up 10 bases; unmatched junction bases: 6. The CDR3 here is CASSLTGGLGKLFF. CDR3 sequence (DNA): TGCGCCAGCAGCTTGACAGGGGGACTGGGAAAACTGTTTTTT.

The gene calls are TRBV4-3 and TRBJ2-3; TRBD2 matches 11 bases. CDR1 and CDR2 (germline): LGHNA, YSLEER. Germline trimming cut 0 bases from V and 4 bases from J; bases unmatched to any gene: 12. This CDR3 is built from 19 residues. CDR3 sequence: CASSQEGNSGGAWADTQYF. The CDR3 region has the DNA TGCGCCAGCAGCCAAGAAGGGAATAGCGGGGGGGCTTGGGCAGATACGCAGTATTTT.

J is TRBJ1-3 and V is TRBV7-2, with a tentative D call TRBD1 (5 bases). CDR1 is SGHTA, CDR2 FQGNSA, per germline. The V gene lost 3 bases and the J gene lost 4 bases, with 16 bases spanning the gap. The CDR3 extends over 16 amino acids. CDR3: CASSFFARASGNTIYF. CDR3 bases: TGTGCCAGCAGCTTCTTCGCCAGGGCCTCAGGAAACACCATATATTTT.

This clone was seen a single time. The J gene is TRBJ1-5, the V gene TRBV24-1; 12 bases align to TRBD1. V was pared by 5 bases and J by 2 bases, with 6 bases of the junction left unmatched. The germline V gene has CDR1 KGHDR and CDR2 SFDVKD. The CDR3 runs to 17 residues. The CDR3 here is CATSGGTGGIGNQPQHF. As DNA, the CDR3 is TGTGCCACCAGTGGCGGGACAGGGGGCATCGGCAATCAGCCCCAGCATTTT.

J is TRBJ1-6 and V is TRBV12-3 or TRBV12-4; D uncertain. The germline V and J ends were trimmed by 6 bases and 10 bases, with 13 bases remaining between them. This CDR3 spans 13 amino acids. The CDR3 nucleotides are TGTGCCAGCAGGACGAGGGTCGGCTCACCCCTCCACTTT. Its protein product is CASRTRVGSPLHF.

The chain recombines TRBV9 with TRBJ1-2, with D tentatively TRBD1 (5 bases). Between the trimmed V and J ends, which lost 4 bases and 6 bases, there was a span of 22 bases. CDR3 length: 16 amino acids. In germline, CDR1 is SGDLS, CDR2 YYNGEE. This CDR3 reads CASSLGEQESSNGYTF. The CDR3 bases are TGTGCCAGCAGCCTAGGGGAACAGGAGAGTTCAAATGGCTACACCTTC.

The J gene is TRBJ1-4, the V gene TRBV2, with 10 bases matching TRBD1. The CDR3 has 14 residues. V shed 5 bases, J shed 6 bases, and the junction held 3 bases outside the gene matches. Germline values: CDR1 SNHLY, CDR2 FYNNEI. CDR3 sequence reads: CASSRDRGYEKLFF. CDR3 sequence (DNA): TGTGCCAGCAGTCGGGACAGGGGATATGAAAAACTGTTTTTT.

J is TRBJ2-7 and V is TRBV19, with TRBD1 as a possible D gene (5 bases). This CDR3 is 14 amino acids long. The germline V gene has CDR1 LNHDA and CDR2 SQIVND (reference sequence). Trimming removed 1 base at V and 4 bases at J, with 11 bases between. CDR3 region: CASSIGGSEYEQYF. The CDR3 DNA follows: TGTGCCAGTAGTATAGGGGGCAGCGAATACGAGCAGTACTTC.

The chain has TRBV14 and TRBJ1-4; D might be TRBD1 (5 bases). CDR3 length: 14 residues. V lost 2 bases and J 7 bases, leaving 11 bases between the germline ends. CDR1 is SGHDN and CDR2 is FVKESK in the germline V gene. Written as DNA, the CDR3 is TGTGCCAGCAGCCAAAATCACGGGGGTGAAAAACTGTTTTTT. Its protein is CASSQNHGGEKLFF.

V usage is TRBV7-2 and J usage is TRBJ2-1; 11 nucleotides agree with TRBD2. Germline loops: CDR1 SGHTA, CDR2 FQGNSA. CDR3 size: 16 residues. J was trimmed by 6 bases and V by 1 base; bases with no gene match: 5. CDR3 in DNA: TGTGCCAGCAGCTTAGACTCTAGCGGGGGGATCAATGAGCAGTTCTTC. This gives the protein CASSLDSSGGINEQFF.